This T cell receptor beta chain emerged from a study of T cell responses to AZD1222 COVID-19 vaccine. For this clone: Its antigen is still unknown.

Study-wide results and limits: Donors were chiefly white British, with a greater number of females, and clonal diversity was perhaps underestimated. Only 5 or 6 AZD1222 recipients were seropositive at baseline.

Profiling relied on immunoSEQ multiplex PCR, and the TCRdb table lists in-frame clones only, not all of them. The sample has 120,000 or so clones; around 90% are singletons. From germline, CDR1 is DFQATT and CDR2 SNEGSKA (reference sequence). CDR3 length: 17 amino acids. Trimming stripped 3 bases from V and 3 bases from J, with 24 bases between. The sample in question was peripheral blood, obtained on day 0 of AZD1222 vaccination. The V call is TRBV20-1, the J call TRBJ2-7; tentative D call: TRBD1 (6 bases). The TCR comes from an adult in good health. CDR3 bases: TGCAGTGCTAGTGTTTGGGTCAGGGGAGAAGGGGGCTACGAGCAGTACTTC. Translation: CSASVWVRGEGGYEQYF.